The source of this T cell receptor (beta chain) is a study of early T cells in non-severe SARS-CoV-2 infection. Many counts were recorded for this clonotype. V was trimmed by 1 base and J by 0 bases, leaving 19 bases between them. Germline values: CDR1 SGHAT, CDR2 FQNNGV. The CDR3 consists of 19 residues. MiXCR, applied by TCRdb to the 5' RACE reads, yields one record per CDR3 protein. The sample lists more than 65,000 distinct CDR3 sequences; roughly 13% were seen once. Sequenced material: whole blood. This chain joins TRBV11-2 and TRBJ2-4; unclear D gene. The TCR was taken from an adult who was a healthcare worker with PCR-confirmed SARS-CoV-2 infection or an uninfected control (not recorded which). This CDR3 is CASSLVGFGLSRAKNIQYF. CDR3 in DNA: TGTGCCAGCAGCTTAGTGGGGTTTGGGCTGTCAAGAGCCAAAAACATTCAGTACTTC.